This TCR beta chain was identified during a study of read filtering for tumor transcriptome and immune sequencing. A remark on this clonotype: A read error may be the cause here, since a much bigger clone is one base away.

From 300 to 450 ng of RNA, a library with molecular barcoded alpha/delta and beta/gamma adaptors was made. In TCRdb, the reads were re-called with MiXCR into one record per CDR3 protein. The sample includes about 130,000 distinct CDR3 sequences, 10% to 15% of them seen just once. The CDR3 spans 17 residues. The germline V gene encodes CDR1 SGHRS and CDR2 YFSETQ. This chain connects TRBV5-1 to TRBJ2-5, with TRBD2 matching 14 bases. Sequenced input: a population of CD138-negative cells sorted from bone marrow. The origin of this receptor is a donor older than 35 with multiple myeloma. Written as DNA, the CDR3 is TGCGCCAACAGCCCCGGACTAGCGGGGGGCGTTGGAGAGACCCAGTACTTC. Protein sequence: CANSPGLAGGVGETQYF.